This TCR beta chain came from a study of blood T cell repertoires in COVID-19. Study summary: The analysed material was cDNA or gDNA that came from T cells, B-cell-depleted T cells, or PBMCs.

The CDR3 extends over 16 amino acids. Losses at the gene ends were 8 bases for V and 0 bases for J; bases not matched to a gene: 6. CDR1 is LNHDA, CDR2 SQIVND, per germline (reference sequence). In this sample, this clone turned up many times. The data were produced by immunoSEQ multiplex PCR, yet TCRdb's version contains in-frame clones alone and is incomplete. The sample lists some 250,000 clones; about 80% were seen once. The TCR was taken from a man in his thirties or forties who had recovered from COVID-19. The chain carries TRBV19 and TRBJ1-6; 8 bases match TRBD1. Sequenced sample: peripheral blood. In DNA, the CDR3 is TGTGCCAGTGCCGACAGGGGCCCCTCCTATAATTCACCCCTCCACTTT. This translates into CASADRGPSYNSPLHF. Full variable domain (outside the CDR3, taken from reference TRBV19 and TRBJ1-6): DGGITQSPKYLFRKEGQNVTLSCEQNLNHDAMYWYRQDPGQGLRLIYYSQIVNDFQKGDIAEGYSVSREKKESFPLTVTSAQKNPTAFYLCASADRGPSYNSPLHFGNGTRLTVT.